This T cell receptor beta chain was documented in a study of blood T cell repertoires in COVID-19. Germline-derived CDR1 and CDR2 are SGHVS and FQNEAQ. CDR3 size: 19 residues. Trimming cost V 5 bases and J 0 bases, with 23 bases left between them. Assay: immunoSEQ multiplex PCR; the TCRdb copy retains only in-frame clones and omits some. The data show around 190,000 clones, under 80% seen once. The chain recombines TRBV7-8 with TRBJ1-3; D remains ambiguous. The sample was PBMCs or T cells enriched from blood (not recorded which). This TCR derives from a woman in her forties or fifties with acute COVID-19. The CDR3 reads CASSPPFLRPESSGNTIYF. The CDR3 nucleotides are TGTGCCAGCAGCCCCCCGTTTTTGCGTCCGGAGAGCTCTGGAAACACCATATATTTT.